These 18 T cell receptor beta chains share one sample of origin, sequenced in a study of identical twins. Each CDR3 protein is one row after TCRdb ran MiXCR on the 5' RACE reads. The data show roughly 250,000 distinct CDR3 sequences, with around 15% seen just once and around 8.3% held by the top ten. The specimen sequenced was memory (CD45RO+) T cells sorted from blood. The receptor source for this set is a woman under 30 in good health.

This clonotype was recorded at least ten times. The chain uses TRBV29-1 and TRBJ2-6; D gene uncertain. The CDR3 totals 14 residues. CDR1 and CDR2 (germline): SQVTM, ANQGSEA. V lost 3 bases, J lost 3 bases, and 9 bases lay in between. For the CDR3, the DNA is TGCAGCGTTGATGGCGGACGTGGGGCCAACGTCCTGACTTTC. Translating it yields CSVDGGRGANVLTF.

The V call is TRBV3-1, the J call TRBJ2-1; TRBD2 agrees at 14 bases. Trimming cost V 4 bases and J 3 bases; bases outside gene matches: 8. CDR1 is LGHDT, CDR2 YNNKEL, per germline (reference sequence). The CDR3 loop spans 18 amino acids. The CDR3 sequence: CASSPLGLAGGNYNEQFF. The CDR3 coding sequence is TGTGCCAGCAGCCCCCTCGGACTAGCGGGGGGAAACTACAATGAGCAGTTCTTC.

This chain links TRBV12-3 or TRBV12-4 with TRBJ2-5; D not resolved. V lost 4 bases and J 3 bases, leaving 12 bases between the germline ends. This CDR3 has 14 amino acids. CDR3 sequence: CASSYGPREETQYF. CDR3 bases: TGTGCCAGCAGTTATGGCCCTAGGGAAGAGACCCAGTACTTC.

In its sample, this clonotype was seen a few times. The CDR3 DNA is TGTGCCACGGGGGGCAGGGAGGATGAAGCTTTCTTT. Its protein product is CATGGREDEAFF. V is TRBV6-2 or TRBV6-3 and J is TRBJ1-1; tentative D call: TRBD1 (6 bases). Per the germline V gene, CDR1 is MNHEY and CDR2 is SVGEGT. The CDR3 runs to 12 residues. V was clipped by 10 bases and J by 7 bases, with 16 bases between them.

The genes are TRBV20-1 and TRBJ2-6; D not resolved. Trimming shortened V by 5 bases and J by 3 bases, and 17 bases separated the two germline ends. This CDR3 comprises 16 residues. The germline V gene has CDR1 DFQATT and CDR2 SNEGSKA (reference sequence). The CDR3 region is CSAPPVLSGGANVLTF. Written as DNA, the CDR3 is TGCAGTGCTCCCCCTGTTCTTAGTGGTGGGGCCAACGTCCTGACTTTC.

As regards this clonotype: A junction end diverges from the germline sequence, so it may reflect a read error. The chain combines TRBV4-3 with TRBJ2-7; D gene unclear. Germline CDR1 and CDR2: LGHNA and YSLEER. The CDR3 spans 15 residues. The CDR3 DNA is TGCGCCAGCAGCCTGCAGTGGACGTCCTCCCACGAGCAGTACTTC. The encoded protein is CASSLQWTSSHEQYF.

There are many counts of this clonotype. The chain couples TRBV5-5 to TRBJ2-5, with TRBD2 matching over 8 bases. The CDR3 consists of 14 residues. V shed 4 bases and J 5 bases; nucleotides not matched to a gene: 7. Germline assignment: CDR1 SGHKS and CDR2 YYEKEE (reference sequence). The DNA for the CDR3 is TGTGCCAGCAGCCTAGGACTAGCTGGGGAGACCCAGTACTTC. It is translated as CASSLGLAGETQYF.

V and J are TRBV18 and TRBJ2-5; no reliable D call. The CDR3 has 15 amino acids. CDR1 and CDR2 from the germline V gene are KGHSH and LQKENI. Trimming left V 1 base short and J 9 bases short, with 18 bases between. The CDR3: CASSPQSAQSDPQYF. In nucleotides, the CDR3 is TGTGCCAGCTCACCACAGTCCGCGCAATCCGACCCCCAGTACTTC.

This clonotype turned up a few times. The rearrangement uses TRBV5-5 and TRBJ2-6; D unresolved. Germline V CDR1 and CDR2: SGHKS, YYEKEE (reference sequence). Trimming cost V 4 bases and J 2 bases, with 10 bases left between them. The CDR3 loop spans 15 amino acids. The chain's CDR3 is CASSPQSAGANVLTF. The CDR3 region has the DNA TGTGCCAGCAGCCCCCAGAGTGCTGGGGCCAACGTCCTGACTTTC.

Remarks on this clonotype: One base away lies a much larger clone, so this may be a sequencing read error. The chain has TRBV12-3 or TRBV12-4 and TRBJ1-6; tentative D call: TRBD1 (6 bases). CDR3 length: 14 amino acids. CDR3 sequence (DNA): TGTGCCAGCAGCCTGGGACAACGAAATTTACCCCTCCACTTT. This encodes CASSLGQRNLPLHF.

This clonotype has just a few counts. This sequence joins TRBV29-1 and TRBJ2-1; D gene ambiguous. The CDR3 is 12 amino acids. Trimming took 7 bases from V and 7 from J, leaving 14 bases between them. Germline CDR1 SQVTM, CDR2 ANQGSEA. The CDR3 is CSGHDRGNEQFF. The CDR3 coding sequence is TGCAGCGGCCACGACCGTGGGAATGAGCAGTTCTTC.

V usage is TRBV12-3 or TRBV12-4 and J usage is TRBJ2-1, with D maybe TRBD2 (6 bases). The CDR3 covers 12 residues. The V end was cut by 2 bases, the J end by 10 bases, with 9 bases between. The CDR3 loop is CASSLHGGEQFF. For the CDR3, the DNA is TGTGCCAGCAGTTTACACGGAGGGGAGCAGTTCTTC.

The chain combines TRBV10-1 with TRBJ2-1, with D unclear. Trimming cost V 4 bases and J 11 bases, with 15 bases left between them. The CDR3 has 13 residues. Germline-derived CDR1 and CDR2 are WNHNN and SYGVQD (reference sequence). The CDR3 nucleotides are TGCGCCAGCAGTGGAGCCCCCGGGCTCCAGCAGTTCTTC. It specifies CASSGAPGLQQFF.

This clonotype was observed a few times. The chain recombines TRBV27 with TRBJ2-7; D gene ambiguous. This CDR3 comprises 13 residues. Germline CDR1 reads MNHEY; CDR2 reads SMNVEV (reference sequence). Between the trimmed V and J ends, which lost 3 bases and 1 base, there was a span of 7 bases. CDR3 in amino acids: CASSFTNSYEQYF. The CDR3 DNA follows: TGTGCCAGCAGTTTCACCAATTCCTACGAGCAGTACTTC.

Only a few counts were recorded for this clonotype. The J gene is TRBJ2-3, the V gene TRBV10-3; TRBD1 matches 12 bases. V dropped 6 bases and J dropped 4; count of bases not matched to a gene: 8. Germline assignment: CDR1 ENHRY and CDR2 SYGVKD. This CDR3 contains 16 residues. In DNA, the CDR3 is TGTGCCATCAGAGATCCCGGGACAGGGGGCCCAGATACGCAGTATTTT. This encodes CAIRDPGTGGPDTQYF.

This clonotype was seen only a few times. V usage is TRBV29-1 and J usage is TRBJ2-3; TRBD1 or TRBD2 may be the D gene (5 bases each). There are 13 residues in the CDR3. With 7 bases removed from V and 2 bases from J, the gap between germline ends came to 13 bases. The germline V gene encodes CDR1 SQVTM and CDR2 ANQGSEA. The CDR3 spells CSAKADTTDTQYF. CDR3 DNA sequence: TGCAGCGCGAAAGCGGACACCACAGATACGCAGTATTTT.

This clonotype was counted a few times. The rearrangement links TRBV4-2 to TRBJ2-5; D unclear. Germline CDR1 LGHNA, CDR2 YNFKEQ. Trimming stripped 4 bases from V and 4 bases from J, with 13 bases between. The CDR3 has 14 amino acids. CDR3 DNA: TGTGCCAGCAGCCTGAGCGACGTGTCAGAGACCCAGTACTTC. Amino acid sequence: CASSLSDVSETQYF.

The rearrangement uses TRBV12-3 or TRBV12-4 and TRBJ2-6; D is unclear. The CDR3 length is 14 residues. V lost 3 bases and J 12 bases, leaving 15 bases between the germline ends. The CDR3 reads CASSLSAAAGVLTF. As DNA, the CDR3 is TGTGCCAGCAGTTTGTCGGCGGCGGCAGGCGTCCTGACTTTC.